What follows is one T cell receptor (beta chain) and its context. The germline gives CDR1 MNHEY, CDR2 SVGAGI. Trimming took off 0 bases at V and 0 bases at J, with 11 bases between the two ends. The CDR3 runs 16 residues. This sample was taken from a study of chemoradiotherapy in HPV16-positive cancers. Generated by immunoSEQ multiplex PCR, the TCRdb table keeps only in-frame clones and is missing some. Seen here are fewer than 35,000 clones, roughly 92% observed once, and the top ten hold roughly 18%. The sequencing here drew on blood, taken from a patient who underwent chemoradiotherapy. This sequence originates from a human donor with HPV-associated anogenital cancer. This rearrangement joins TRBV6-5 to TRBJ1-1; possibly TRBD1 for D (6 bases). CDR3 sequence (DNA): TGTGCCAGCAGTTACTCGTACAGGGTTGTGAACACTGAAGCTTTCTTT. Its translation is CASSYSYRVVNTEAFF.